This is a list of T cell receptor beta chains from one sample in a study of cytomegalovirus exposure and HLA in healthy donors. Here immunoSEQ multiplex PCR was the method, and the copy in TCRdb shows in-frame clones only, minus some. The sample includes around 110,000 clones, just over 70% of them seen just once. Source material: PBMCs. The source of these receptors is a boy aged 5-17 years in good health and CMV-seronegative. CDR3s include the opening cysteine and the closing phenylalanine or tryptophan. A D gene is named only where the DNA matches it firmly.

CASRKIAGGGNEQFF,TRBJ2-1,15,TRBV25-1,TRBD2
CASSYSTSGRTVQYF,TRBJ2-7,15,TRBV6-5,TRBD2
CASSLRTGGGQPQHF,TRBJ1-5,15,TRBV7-2,TRBD1
CSVTTGAGNQPQHF,TRBJ1-5,14,TRBV29-1,TRBD1
CASSTTSRGRSYEQYF,TRBJ2-7,16,TRBV18,TRBD2
CAISQTGGDTEAFF,TRBJ1-1,14,TRBV10-3,-
CASTPRLGDREEDTQYF,TRBJ2-3,17,TRBV23-1,TRBD1
CASSLDLGLAGEETQYF,TRBJ2-5,17,TRBV11-2,TRBD2
CASWGDEQFF,TRBJ2-1,10,TRBV6-6,-
CASRSRRAVWTQYF,TRBJ2-5,14,TRBV12-2,-
CSVDVPHQGYTF,TRBJ1-2,12,TRBV29-1,-
CASSLEGQAYGYTF,TRBJ1-2,14,TRBV5-1,TRBD1
CASSIRGRGDTEAFF,TRBJ1-1,15,TRBV28,TRBD1
CASSLWLRGTTNEKLFF,TRBJ1-4,17,TRBV28,-
CASSGTGQGLTPLHF,TRBJ1-6,15,TRBV9,TRBD1
CASSGEPGQGYSNQPQHF,TRBJ1-5,18,TRBV6-1,TRBD1
CASSLGTSGTYEQYF,TRBJ2-7,15,TRBV11-2,TRBD2
CASSLARGLRTIYYNEQFF,TRBJ2-1,19,TRBV5-1,-
CASSPQLAGVPAKNIQYF,TRBJ2-4,18,TRBV18,TRBD2
CASSFDIGSTETQYF,TRBJ2-5,15,TRBV7-2,-
CASSRKGRRDTQYF,TRBJ2-3,14,TRBV27,-
CASTLSIYNEQFF,TRBJ2-1,13,TRBV7-3,-
CASSNVRREMSNTEAFF,TRBJ1-1,17,TRBV9,-
CASAAGPFNEQFF,TRBJ2-1,13,TRBV18,-
CASSRGQYNEQFF,TRBJ2-1,13,TRBV7-8,-
CASSSTGTGNEQYF,TRBJ2-7,14,TRBV6-5,TRBD1
CASSFYKTSQLFF,TRBJ1-4,13,TRBV5-6,-
CASSDGGSSTDTQYF,TRBJ2-3,15,TRBV6-4,-
CASSRQVSSYEQYF,TRBJ2-7,14,TRBV7-2,-
CASSSRASTDTQYF,TRBJ2-3,14,TRBV2,-
CASSLASSGTSGREQFF,TRBJ2-1,17,TRBV27,TRBD2
CASSWAVDNQPQHF,TRBJ1-5,14,TRBV28,-
CASNPGGGMNEKLFF,TRBJ1-4,15,TRBV5-1,-
CASSVDTSYEQYF,TRBJ2-7,13,TRBV9,-
CASSEGSPAAGYEQYF,TRBJ2-7,16,TRBV10-1,-
CASSAYRVAHEQYF,TRBJ2-7,14,TRBV7-2,-
CASSLSGGAVLGTEAFF,TRBJ1-1,17,TRBV28,TRBD1
CATVPGLGGSYGYTF,TRBJ1-2,15,TRBV6-1,-
CASSQEYGFRGEQYF,TRBJ2-7,15,TRBV4-1,-
CASSLAYSNSYNEQFF,TRBJ2-1,16,TRBV5-1,-
CASSQDLWQGAEKLFF,TRBJ1-4,16,TRBV4-3,TRBD1
CASSQLLAPTYEQYF,TRBJ2-7,15,TRBV4-3,TRBD2
CASRTIAGATDTQYF,TRBJ2-3,15,TRBV6-5,TRBD2
CASSTQAGDTGELFF,TRBJ2-2,15,TRBV5-1,TRBD2
CASAPFTGELFF,TRBJ2-2,12,TRBV12-5,-
CASSARGELFF,TRBJ2-2,11,TRBV7-9,-
CASSFPSSYEQYF,TRBJ2-7,13,TRBV28,-
CASRKRAEAFF,TRBJ1-1,11,TRBV6-1,-
CASSRPGGSYEQYF,TRBJ2-7,14,TRBV28,TRBD1
CASRPGHSYEQYF,TRBJ2-7,13,TRBV7-9,-
CASSLSRFNYGYTF,TRBJ1-2,14,TRBV27,-
CASSLGTTGGSYNEQFF,TRBJ2-1,17,TRBV5-6,TRBD2
CASSQTGGGEQFF,TRBJ2-1,13,TRBV9,TRBD1
CAWSRDRGREQYF,TRBJ2-7,13,TRBV30,TRBD1
CASTLGLGGGNEQFF,TRBJ2-1,15,TRBV6-5,TRBD2
CASSLDSGGAQYF,TRBJ2-5,13,TRBV7-6,-
CASSFSGAPYEQYF,TRBJ2-7,14,TRBV7-9,TRBD2
CALKAGVEQFF,TRBJ2-1,11,TRBV30,TRBD2
CASSAQGSRTDTQYF,TRBJ2-3,15,TRBV6-5,-